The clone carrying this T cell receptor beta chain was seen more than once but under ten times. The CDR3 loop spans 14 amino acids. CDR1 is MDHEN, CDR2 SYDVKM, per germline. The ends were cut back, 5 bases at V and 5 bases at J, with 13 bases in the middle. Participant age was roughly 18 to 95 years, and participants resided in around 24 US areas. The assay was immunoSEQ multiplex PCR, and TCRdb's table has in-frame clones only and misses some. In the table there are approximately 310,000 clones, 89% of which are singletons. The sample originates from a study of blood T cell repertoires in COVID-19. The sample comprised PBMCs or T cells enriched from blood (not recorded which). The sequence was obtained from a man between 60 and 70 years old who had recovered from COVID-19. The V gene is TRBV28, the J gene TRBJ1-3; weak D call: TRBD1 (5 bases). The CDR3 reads CASSPQGFRNTIYF. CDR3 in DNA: TGTGCCAGCAGTCCGCAGGGATTTAGAAACACCATATATTTT.